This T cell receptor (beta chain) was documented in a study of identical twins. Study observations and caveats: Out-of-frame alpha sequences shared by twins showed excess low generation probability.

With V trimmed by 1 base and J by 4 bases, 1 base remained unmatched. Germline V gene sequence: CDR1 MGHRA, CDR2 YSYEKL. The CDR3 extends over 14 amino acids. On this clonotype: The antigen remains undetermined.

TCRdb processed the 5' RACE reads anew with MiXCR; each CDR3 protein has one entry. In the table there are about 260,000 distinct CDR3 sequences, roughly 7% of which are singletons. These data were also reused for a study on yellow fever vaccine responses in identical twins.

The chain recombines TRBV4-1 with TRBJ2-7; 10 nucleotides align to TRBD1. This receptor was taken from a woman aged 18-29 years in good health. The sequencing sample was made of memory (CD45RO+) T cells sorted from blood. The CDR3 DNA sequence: TGCGCCAGCAGCCAAGGGGACAGGGGTTACGAGCAGTACTTC. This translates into CASSQGDRGYEQYF.